The rows below give T cell receptor beta chains drawn from one sample of a study of blood T cell repertoires in COVID-19. The repertoire was sequenced with immunoSEQ multiplex PCR; TCRdb's copy has only in-frame clones and lacks some. Of approximately 230,000 clones in the sample, about 85% were seen once. Sequencing used peripheral blood. The receptors shown here come from a man aged 25-40 years with active or convalescent COVID-19. CDR3s include the opening cysteine and the closing phenylalanine or tryptophan. A D gene is named only where the DNA matches it firmly.

d_gene: NA
j_gene: TRBJ2-2
v_gene: TRBV7-9
CDR3aa: CASSLSKGTYGELFF

d_gene: TRBD1
j_gene: TRBJ2-7
v_gene: TRBV5-1
CDR3aa: CASSPGQGDTYEQYF

d_gene: TRBD2
j_gene: TRBJ2-1
v_gene: TRBV5-6
CDR3aa: CASSFSTSGIYNEQFF

d_gene: NA
j_gene: TRBJ1-2
v_gene: TRBV6-5
CDR3aa: CASSYGTGRYGYTF

d_gene: TRBD1
j_gene: TRBJ1-1
v_gene: TRBV7-3
CDR3aa: CASSTGQQAFF

d_gene: NA
j_gene: TRBJ2-7
v_gene: TRBV14
CDR3aa: CASSQGHLEQYF

d_gene: TRBD1
j_gene: TRBJ2-2
v_gene: TRBV3-1/TRBV3-2
CDR3aa: CASSRRDRGAGELFF

d_gene: TRBD2
j_gene: TRBJ2-1
v_gene: TRBV5-1
CDR3aa: CASSLGPAGGPKTNEQFF

d_gene: NA
j_gene: TRBJ2-7
v_gene: TRBV10-3
CDR3aa: CAISETERVGYEQYF

d_gene: NA
j_gene: TRBJ1-1
v_gene: TRBV13
CDR3aa: CASSLGRQGTEAFF

d_gene: NA
j_gene: TRBJ1-5
v_gene: TRBV28
CDR3aa: CASNSEVYNQPQHF

d_gene: NA
j_gene: TRBJ2-7
v_gene: TRBV5-6
CDR3aa: CASSFQSGHEQYF

d_gene: TRBD1
j_gene: TRBJ2-5
v_gene: TRBV27
CDR3aa: CASSSVWTGGGETQYF

d_gene: NA
j_gene: TRBJ1-6
v_gene: TRBV28
CDR3aa: CASSWELRNSPLHF

d_gene: NA
j_gene: TRBJ1-1
v_gene: TRBV11-2
CDR3aa: CASSLGTSEAFF

d_gene: TRBD2
j_gene: TRBJ2-7
v_gene: TRBV6-1
CDR3aa: CASSEGAGLVAEQYF

d_gene: TRBD2
j_gene: TRBJ2-3
v_gene: TRBV3-1/TRBV3-2
CDR3aa: CASSQVSAGADTQYF

d_gene: NA
j_gene: TRBJ2-7
v_gene: TRBV18
CDR3aa: CASSPSGTTYEQYF

d_gene: NA
j_gene: TRBJ1-2
v_gene: TRBV3-1/TRBV3-2
CDR3aa: CASSQERAAYGYTF

d_gene: NA
j_gene: TRBJ1-2
v_gene: TRBV2
CDR3aa: CASRGANGYTF

d_gene: TRBD1
j_gene: TRBJ1-2
v_gene: TRBV28
CDR3aa: CASRAGGGFGYTF

d_gene: NA
j_gene: TRBJ2-5
v_gene: TRBV28
CDR3aa: CASSLSREETQYF

d_gene: NA
j_gene: TRBJ1-1
v_gene: TRBV6-2/TRBV6-3
CDR3aa: CASSPDKFAEAFF

d_gene: TRBD1
j_gene: TRBJ2-3
v_gene: TRBV6-5
CDR3aa: CASNKDRASTDTQYF

d_gene: TRBD1
j_gene: TRBJ2-1
v_gene: TRBV10-1
CDR3aa: CASSDRPTGGEQFF

d_gene: NA
j_gene: TRBJ2-7
v_gene: TRBV7-9
CDR3aa: CASSLPSDSRGGYEQYF

d_gene: NA
j_gene: TRBJ1-2
v_gene: TRBV3-1/TRBV3-2
CDR3aa: CASSPSTGSRGYTF

d_gene: NA
j_gene: TRBJ1-5
v_gene: TRBV19
CDR3aa: CASTIQGFRDQPQHF

d_gene: NA
j_gene: TRBJ2-7
v_gene: TRBV5-1
CDR3aa: CASSLDLVRQGGIYEQYF

d_gene: NA
j_gene: TRBJ2-3
v_gene: TRBV4-3
CDR3aa: CASSQVQGGVVTQYF

d_gene: NA
j_gene: TRBJ1-1
v_gene: TRBV28
CDR3aa: CASRGQYTEAFF

d_gene: TRBD1
j_gene: TRBJ1-5
v_gene: TRBV19
CDR3aa: CATRIGGQTNQPQHF

d_gene: NA
j_gene: TRBJ2-2
v_gene: TRBV5-1
CDR3aa: CASSSPRGVTGELFF

d_gene: TRBD2
j_gene: TRBJ2-1
v_gene: TRBV6-5
CDR3aa: CASSYSSSREGNEQFF

d_gene: TRBD2
j_gene: TRBJ2-5
v_gene: TRBV30
CDR3aa: CAWSPGLAGASRETQYF

d_gene: NA
j_gene: TRBJ1-5
v_gene: TRBV21-1
CDR3aa: CASSFRGPYSNQPQHF

d_gene: NA
j_gene: TRBJ1-5
v_gene: TRBV4-3
CDR3aa: CASSQDGGGGNQPQHF

d_gene: NA
j_gene: TRBJ1-5
v_gene: TRBV30
CDR3aa: CAWTPSSNQPQHF

d_gene: NA
j_gene: TRBJ2-2
v_gene: TRBV5-6
CDR3aa: CASSSITGELFF

d_gene: TRBD1
j_gene: TRBJ1-4
v_gene: TRBV7-9
CDR3aa: CASSPGQTINEKLFF

d_gene: NA
j_gene: TRBJ1-2
v_gene: TRBV18
CDR3aa: CASSPGRSYGYTF

d_gene: NA
j_gene: TRBJ1-1
v_gene: TRBV4-1
CDR3aa: CASSTQGRTEAFF

d_gene: NA
j_gene: TRBJ2-1
v_gene: TRBV7-2
CDR3aa: CASSPGTRVYNEQFF

d_gene: NA
j_gene: TRBJ1-3
v_gene: TRBV19
CDR3aa: CASSIDRSKNTIYF

d_gene: TRBD1
j_gene: TRBJ1-2
v_gene: TRBV7-2
CDR3aa: CASSRDTGGTAGYTF

d_gene: TRBD1
j_gene: TRBJ1-4
v_gene: TRBV7-2
CDR3aa: CASRPDRVNEKLFF

d_gene: NA
j_gene: TRBJ1-1
v_gene: TRBV9
CDR3aa: CASSGAGRSTEAFF

d_gene: NA
j_gene: TRBJ2-7
v_gene: TRBV29-1
CDR3aa: CSVRGRGTDEQYF